This T cell receptor beta chain originates from a study of T-cell reconstitution after alpha-beta-depleted transplantation in children. Construction of the TCRbeta library involved unique molecular identifiers. TCRdb reprocessed the PCR reads via MiXCR and lists one record per CDR3 protein. This table holds almost 250,000 distinct CDR3 sequences, about 26% found once. This clonotype showed up many times. The V gene lost 6 bases and the J gene lost 2 bases, with 8 bases spanning the gap. The CDR3 sequence is 12 residues long. V and J are TRBV12-3 or TRBV12-4 and TRBJ2-7; maybe TRBD2 (5 bases). This receptor was obtained from a girl aged 2-10 years with Fanconi anemia, due to receive a stem cell transplant. Sequenced here: PBMCs, sampled before TCRalphabeta/CD19-depleted stem cell transplant. DNA for the CDR3: TGTGCCAGCAGGCGGAGGACCTACGAGCAGTACTTC. This translates into CASRRRTYEQYF.